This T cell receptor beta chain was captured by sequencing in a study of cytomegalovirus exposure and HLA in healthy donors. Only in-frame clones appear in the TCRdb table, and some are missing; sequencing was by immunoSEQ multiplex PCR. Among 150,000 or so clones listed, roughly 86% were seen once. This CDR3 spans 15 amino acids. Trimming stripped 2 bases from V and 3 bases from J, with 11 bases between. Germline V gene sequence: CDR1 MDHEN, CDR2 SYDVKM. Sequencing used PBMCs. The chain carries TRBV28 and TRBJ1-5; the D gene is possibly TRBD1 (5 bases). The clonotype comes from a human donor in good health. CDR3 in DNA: TGTGCCAGCAGTTTACAAAAAGGGGTCAATCAGCCCCAGCATTTT. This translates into CASSLQKGVNQPQHF.